Following are 23 T cell receptor beta chains from one sample sequenced in a study of CD8 T cells in ankylosing spondylitis. TCRdb ran MiXCR on the 5' RACE reads and lists one entry per CDR3 protein. Here the sample spans some 270,000 distinct CDR3 sequences, 32% being singletons. Sequencing was carried out using blood, either unsorted or a sorted T cell fraction (not recorded which). Every receptor here comes from a male donor with ankylosing spondylitis or in good health (not recorded which).

A single count supports this clonotype. This sequence may be a read error, since a much larger clone differs from it by one base. The chain employs TRBV29-1 and TRBJ2-7; tentatively, D is TRBD1 or TRBD2 (5 bases each). Germline CDR1 and CDR2: SQVTM and ANQGSEA. The CDR3 runs to 13 residues. V was trimmed by 4 bases and J by 3 bases, leaving 13 bases between them. The CDR3 is CSVGPRDGYEQYF. CDR3 bases: TGCAGCGTTGGGCCCCGGGACGGCTACGAGCAGTACTTC.

This clonotype has more than one count but fewer than ten. V gene TRBV20-1 combines with J gene TRBJ2-7; possibly TRBD1 for D (6 bases). Germline CDR1 reads DFQATT; CDR2 reads SNEGSKA (reference sequence). The CDR3 length is 15 residues. V lost 0 bases and J lost 1, with 13 bases in between. Here the CDR3 reads CSARDRQALSYEQYF. In DNA, the CDR3 is TGCAGTGCTAGAGATCGACAGGCCTTGTCCTACGAGCAGTACTTC.

The rearrangement links TRBV25-1 to TRBJ2-3; D ambiguous. The CDR3 runs to 11 residues. The germline V gene encodes CDR1 MGHDK and CDR2 SYGVNS. V lost 4 bases, J lost 6 bases, and 5 bases lay in between. In DNA, the CDR3 is TGTGCCAGCAGTGGGTACGATACGCAGTATTTT. This sequence encodes CASSGYDTQYF.

This clonotype turned up a few times. This chain uses TRBV6-1 with TRBJ2-6, with D possibly matching TRBD1 (6 bases). The V end lost 5 bases, the J end lost 4 bases, and 15 bases lay between the germline ends. The CDR3 length is 16 residues. Germline CDR1 and CDR2: MNHNS and SASEGT. For the CDR3, the DNA is TGTGCCAGCAGTCGACCAGGGGTTGCCGGGGCCAACGTCCTGACTTTC. It translates to CASSRPGVAGANVLTF.

The rearrangement uses TRBV15 and TRBJ2-7; D gene uncertain. The CDR3 is made up of 17 amino acids. CDR1 and CDR2 from the germline V gene are LNHNV and YYDKDF (reference sequence). Trimming stripped 0 bases from V and 2 bases from J, with 17 bases between. The CDR3 sequence: CATSRDVGGRVTYEQYF. DNA for the CDR3: TGTGCCACCAGCAGAGATGTCGGCGGAAGGGTCACCTACGAGCAGTACTTC.

This clonotype was observed a handful of times. The rearrangement links TRBV6-5 to TRBJ2-2, with 7 bases lining up with TRBD1. CDR1 is MNHEY, CDR2 SVGAGI, per germline. This CDR3 is built from 15 residues. Trimming at V came to 4 bases and at J to 2 bases, leaving 4 bases not matched to a gene. The CDR3 protein is CASSFGTANTGELFF. The DNA for the CDR3 is TGTGCCAGCAGTTTCGGGACAGCTAACACCGGGGAGCTGTTTTTT.

This clonotype was counted a few times. The chain recombines TRBV29-1 with TRBJ2-7; D is possibly TRBD1 or TRBD2 (5 bases each). V dropped 1 base and J dropped 2 bases, with 15 bases sitting between them. The CDR3 extends over 15 amino acids. Germline V CDR1 and CDR2: SQVTM, ANQGSEA. The CDR3 spells CSVEAEGQGAYEQYF. CDR3 in DNA: TGCAGCGTTGAAGCTGAGGGTCAGGGTGCCTACGAGCAGTACTTC.

In its sample, this clonotype was seen a few times. This rearrangement joins TRBV20-1 to TRBJ2-3; 8 bases are a match to TRBD1. Germline V gene lookup returns CDR1 DFQATT and CDR2 SNEGSKA (reference sequence). The CDR3 totals 16 residues. V was pared by 5 bases and J by 1 base, with 11 bases of the junction left unmatched. The CDR3 loop reads CSAVADRGKRTDTQYF. CDR3 nucleotides: TGCAGTGCTGTAGCCGACAGGGGAAAACGCACAGATACGCAGTATTTT.

This clonotype was seen a few times. V usage is TRBV5-1 and J usage is TRBJ2-1; 7 nucleotides line up with TRBD1. This CDR3 contains 14 residues. Unmatched junction bases numbered 7, after V lost 4 bases and J lost 6 bases. Germline CDR1 and CDR2: SGHRS and YFSETQ. CDR3 loop: CASSTGQVGNEQFF. The CDR3 nucleotides read TGCGCCAGCAGCACTGGACAGGTGGGCAATGAGCAGTTCTTC.

The rearrangement joins TRBV20-1 to TRBJ2-3, with 10 nucleotides matching TRBD2. This CDR3 contains 15 residues. The J segment lost 3 bases and the V segment lost 6 bases, leaving 9 bases of the junction unmatched. Germline-derived CDR1 and CDR2 are DFQATT and SNEGSKA (reference sequence). CDR3 sequence (DNA): TGCAGTGCCCCCGCGAGCGGGGGGGCGACAGATACGCAGTATTTT. Encoded protein: CSAPASGGATDTQYF.

This clonotype occurred once. CDR3: CSVDEDTDTQYF. CDR3 DNA: TGCAGCGTTGACGAAGACACAGATACGCAGTATTTT. The chain has TRBV29-1 and TRBJ2-3; unclear D gene. V lost 3 bases and J 2 bases, leaving 6 bases between the germline ends. CDR1 is SQVTM and CDR2 is ANQGSEA in the germline V gene. This CDR3 spans 12 amino acids.

The chain links TRBV3-1 to TRBJ2-2; the D gene is possibly TRBD1 (6 bases). V lost 4 bases to trimming and J lost 7 bases, with 19 bases between them. The germline V gene has CDR1 LGHDT and CDR2 YNNKEL (reference sequence). The CDR3 length is 16 residues. The CDR3 sequence is CASSPRSAGVVGELFF. CDR3 nucleotide sequence: TGTGCCAGCAGCCCACGCAGCGCAGGGGTTGTCGGGGAGCTGTTTTTT.

The sample holds a few counts of this clonotype. V usage is TRBV29-1 and J usage is TRBJ2-3; possible D gene TRBD1, 5 bases. CDR1 and CDR2 (germline): SQVTM, ANQGSEA. V lost 4 bases and J 4 bases, leaving 15 bases between the germline ends. This CDR3 spans 14 amino acids. The CDR3 nucleotides read TGCAGCGTTGTCAGGACACCCCCGGCAGATACGCAGTATTTT. Translating gives CSVVRTPPADTQYF.

CDR3 nucleotides: TGCAGTGCTCCGCACGGGCGGGGTAAAGAGACCCAGTACTTC. Protein sequence: CSAPHGRGKETQYF. The chain has TRBV20-1 and TRBJ2-5, with a possible D match to TRBD2 (6 bases). The CDR3 sequence is 14 residues long. CDR1 is DFQATT and CDR2 is SNEGSKA in the germline V gene (reference sequence). The V and J ends lost 5 bases and 3 bases respectively, with 16 bases between them.

The V gene is TRBV20-1, the J gene TRBJ2-7; weak D call: TRBD1 (6 bases). This CDR3 spans 12 amino acids. The ends were cut back, 5 bases at V and 0 bases at J, with 8 bases in the middle. From germline, CDR1 is DFQATT and CDR2 SNEGSKA (reference sequence). The CDR3 here is CSASGASYEQYF. The CDR3 DNA follows: TGCAGTGCTTCAGGGGCCTCCTACGAGCAGTACTTC.

A remark on this clonotype: Sequence at one end of the junction differs from germline and may be a read error. The chain carries TRBV20-1 and TRBJ2-4; possibly TRBD2 for D (5 bases). CDR3 length: 14 residues. Germline CDR1 reads DFQATT; CDR2 reads SNEGSKA (reference sequence). CDR3 DNA sequence: TGCAGCGCTACGGGGTCACTAGCCAAAAACATTCAGTACTTC. This encodes CSATGSLAKNIQYF.

The chain is built from TRBV20-1 and TRBJ2-7; possible D gene TRBD1, 5 bases. The CDR3 extends over 12 amino acids. Per germline, CDR1 DFQATT and CDR2 SNEGSKA (reference sequence). The ends were cut back, 6 bases at V and 5 bases at J, with 14 bases in the middle. CDR3 sequence (DNA): TGCAGTGCCATGCAGGGTTCGGACGAGCAGTACTTC. It codes for CSAMQGSDEQYF.

The gene calls are TRBV9 and TRBJ1-2; possibly TRBD1 for D (6 bases). There are 15 residues in the CDR3. CDR1 and CDR2 from the germline V gene are SGDLS and YYNGEE. V was cut by 1 base and J by 6 bases, with 16 bases left in between. The CDR3: CASSVSTGDLDGYTF. The CDR3 region has the DNA TGTGCCAGCAGCGTATCGACAGGCGACTTAGATGGCTACACCTTC.

This clonotype has more than one count but fewer than ten. The V call is TRBV11-2, the J call TRBJ2-1; 8 positions agree with TRBD2. The CDR3 consists of 16 residues. The junction had 9 bases not matched to a gene; V was cut back by 4 bases and J by 4 bases. Looked up from germline, CDR1 is SGHAT and CDR2 is FQNNGV. In DNA, the CDR3 is TGTGCCAGCAGCTCCCGTTTCGGGGGGGGATACAATGAGCAGTTCTTC. Protein product: CASSSRFGGGYNEQFF.

In this sample, this clonotype turned up a few times. This chain uses TRBV7-8 with TRBJ2-5, with D possibly TRBD1 on 5 matching bases. Deletions cut 5 bases from V and 5 bases from J, with 12 bases between. CDR3 length: 13 amino acids. Germline V gives CDR1 SGHVS, CDR2 FQNEAQ. Here the CDR3 DNA reads TGTGCCAGCAGCATCAGGGTGGAGGAGACCCAGTACTTC. Protein sequence: CASSIRVEETQYF.

This clonotype occurred many times. The gene calls are TRBV20-1 and TRBJ2-2; weak D call: TRBD1 (6 bases). The CDR3 runs 13 residues. CDR1 DFQATT and CDR2 SNEGSKA come from the germline V gene (reference sequence). Trimming stripped 8 bases from V and 1 base from J, with 11 bases between. For the CDR3, the DNA is TGCAGTCCCGAGGACAGGAACACCGGGGAGCTGTTTTTT. This sequence encodes CSPEDRNTGELFF.

The J gene is TRBJ2-7, the V gene TRBV18; 7 bases agree with TRBD1. Per germline, CDR1 KGHSH and CDR2 LQKENI. Trimming took 2 bases from V and 6 from J; bases not matched to a gene: 4. This CDR3 region has 13 residues. CDR3 in DNA: TGTGCCAGCTCACCAAGGGCAGGGGGCGAGCAGTACTTC. Amino acid sequence: CASSPRAGGEQYF.

V usage is TRBV9 and J usage is TRBJ1-6; no firm D call. The ends were cut back, 0 bases at V and 9 bases at J, with 7 bases in the middle. This CDR3 is built from 13 residues. The germline gives CDR1 SGDLS, CDR2 YYNGEE. The CDR3 reads CASSVGASSPLHF. The CDR3 DNA sequence: TGTGCCAGCAGCGTAGGGGCAAGTTCACCCCTCCACTTT.